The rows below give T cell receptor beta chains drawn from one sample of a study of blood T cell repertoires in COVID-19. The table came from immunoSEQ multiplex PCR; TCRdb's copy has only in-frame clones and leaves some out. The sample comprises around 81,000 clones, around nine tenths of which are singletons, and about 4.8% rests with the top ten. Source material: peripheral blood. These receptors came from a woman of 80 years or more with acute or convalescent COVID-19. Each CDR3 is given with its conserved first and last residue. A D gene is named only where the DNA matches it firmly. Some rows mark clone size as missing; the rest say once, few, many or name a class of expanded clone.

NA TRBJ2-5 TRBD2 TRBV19 TGTGCCAGTAGCCCCCATACCGGGACTAGCGGGGGCGCGACCCAGTACTTC CASSPHTGTSGGATQYF
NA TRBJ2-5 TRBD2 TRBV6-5 TGTGCCAGCAGGCCGGGAGGCGTCGGGACCCAGTACTTC CASRPGGVGTQYF
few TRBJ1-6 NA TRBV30 TGTGCCTGGAGTTCGAACGGACTAGACAGCCGCCTCTCCTATAATTCACCCCTCCACTTT CAWSSNGLDSRLSYNSPLHF
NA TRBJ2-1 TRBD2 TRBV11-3 TGTGCCAGCAGTAGCGGGGGGGCGGGATACAATGAGCAGTTCTTC CASSSGGAGYNEQFF
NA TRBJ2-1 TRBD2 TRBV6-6 TGTGCCAGCAGTTACGGGACTAGCGGGGAGTACAATGAGCAGTTCTTC CASSYGTSGEYNEQFF
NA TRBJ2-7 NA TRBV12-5 TGTGCTAGTGGGCACTCAAAAGAGCAGTACTTC CASGHSKEQYF
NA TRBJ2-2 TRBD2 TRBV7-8 TGTGCCAGCAGCCCGTCGGGAGCGGGAGGTTCTCGCAACACCGGGGAGCTGTTTTTT CASSPSGAGGSRNTGELFF
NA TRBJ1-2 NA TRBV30 TGTGCCTGGAGGACAGGCAACCTATATGGCTACACCTTC CAWRTGNLYGYTF
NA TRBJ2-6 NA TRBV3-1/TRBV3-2 TGTGCCAGCAGCCAAGGCGTCCAAAAGGGGACTCCCTCTGGGGCCAACGTCCTGACTTTC CASSQGVQKGTPSGANVLTF
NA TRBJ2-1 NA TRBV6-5 TGTGCCAGCAGTTATGACTACGGCAATGAGCAGTTCTTC CASSYDYGNEQFF
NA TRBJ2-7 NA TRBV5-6 TGTGCCAGCAGTTACCGGGTCCAATCCTACGAGCAGTACTTC CASSYRVQSYEQYF
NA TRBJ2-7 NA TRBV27 TGTGCCAGCTTCGGCAGGGCCTACGAGCAGTACTTC CASFGRAYEQYF
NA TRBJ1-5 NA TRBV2 TGTGCCTCCCAGGGAGGGGGGAGCAATCAGCCCCAGCATTTT CASQGGGSNQPQHF
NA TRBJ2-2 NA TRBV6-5 TGTGCCAGCAGTTACGAACAGGCTCCTAACACCGGGGAGCTGTTTTTT CASSYEQAPNTGELFF
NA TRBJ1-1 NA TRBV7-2 TGTGCCAGCAGCTTATTGGAGGGTTTGAACACTGAAGCTTTCTTT CASSLLEGLNTEAFF
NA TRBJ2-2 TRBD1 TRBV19 TGTGCCAGTATGGGGACAGGGTCCCCCGGGGAGCTGTTTTTT CASMGTGSPGELFF
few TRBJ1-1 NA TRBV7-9 TGTGCCAGCAGCTTGACAGTGAACACTGAAGCTTTCTTT CASSLTVNTEAFF
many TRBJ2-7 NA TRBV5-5 TGTGCCAGCAGGACTCCCCACGAGCAGTACTTC CASRTPHEQYF
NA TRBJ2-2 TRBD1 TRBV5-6 TGTGCCAGCAGCGCGGACAGGGGTTACACCGGGGAGCTGTTTTTT CASSADRGYTGELFF
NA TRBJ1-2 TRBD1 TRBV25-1 TGTGCCAGCAGTGTCCCGGGACAGGGGAACTATGGCTACACCTTC CASSVPGQGNYGYTF
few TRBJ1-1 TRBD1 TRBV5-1 TGCGCCAGCAGCCTACAAACAGGGGGCACTGAAGCTTTCTTT CASSLQTGGTEAFF
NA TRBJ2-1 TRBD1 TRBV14 TGTGCCAGCAGCCAGCTGGGACAGGGCGCCCTCAATGAGCAGTTCTTC CASSQLGQGALNEQFF